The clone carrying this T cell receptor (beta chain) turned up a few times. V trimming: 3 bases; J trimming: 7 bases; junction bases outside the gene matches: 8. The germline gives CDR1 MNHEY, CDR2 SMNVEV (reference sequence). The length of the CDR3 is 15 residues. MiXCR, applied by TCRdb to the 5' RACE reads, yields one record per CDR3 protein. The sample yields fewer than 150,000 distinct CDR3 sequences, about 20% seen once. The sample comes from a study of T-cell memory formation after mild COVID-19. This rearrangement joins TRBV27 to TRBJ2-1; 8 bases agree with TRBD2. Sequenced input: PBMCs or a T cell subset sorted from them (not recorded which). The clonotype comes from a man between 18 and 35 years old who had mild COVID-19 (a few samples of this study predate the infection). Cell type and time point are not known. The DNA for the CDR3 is TGTGCCAGCAGTTTCCCGGGACTAGGGGAGAATGAGCAGTTCTTC. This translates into CASSFPGLGENEQFF.